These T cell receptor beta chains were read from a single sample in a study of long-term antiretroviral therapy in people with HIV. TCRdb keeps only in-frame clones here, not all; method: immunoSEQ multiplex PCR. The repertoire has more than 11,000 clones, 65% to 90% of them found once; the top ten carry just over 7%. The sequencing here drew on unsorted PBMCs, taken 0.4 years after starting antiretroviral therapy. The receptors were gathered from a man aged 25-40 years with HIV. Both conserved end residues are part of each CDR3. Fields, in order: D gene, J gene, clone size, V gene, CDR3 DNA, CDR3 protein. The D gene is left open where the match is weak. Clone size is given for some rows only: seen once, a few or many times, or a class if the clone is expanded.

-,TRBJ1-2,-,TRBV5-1,TGCGCCAGCAGCCCGGGACATACTAACTATGGCTACACCTTC,CASSPGHTNYGYTF
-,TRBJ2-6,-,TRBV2,TGTGCCAGCCGGGACTTCTCTGGGGCCAACGTCCTGACTTTC,CASRDFSGANVLTF
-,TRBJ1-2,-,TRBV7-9,TGTGCCAGCAGCTTAGCGGAACGTTCAAATAACTATGGCTACACCTTC,CASSLAERSNNYGYTF
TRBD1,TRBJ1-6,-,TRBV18,TGTGCCAGCTCACCACGACAGGGCGATGGTTCACCCCTCCACTTT,CASSPRQGDGSPLHF
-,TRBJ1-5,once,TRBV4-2,TGTGCCAGCAGCCGACCAGGGGCCAATCAGCCCCAGCATTTT,CASSRPGANQPQHF
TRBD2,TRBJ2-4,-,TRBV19,TGTGCCAGTAGTGCCGGGACTAGCGGGAGGCACCTAGCCAAAAACATTCAGTACTTC,CASSAGTSGRHLAKNIQYF
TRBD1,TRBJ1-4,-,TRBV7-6,TGTGCCAGCAGCCGGACAGGGACAACTAATGAAAAACTGTTTTTT,CASSRTGTTNEKLFF
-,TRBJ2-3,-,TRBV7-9,TGTGCCAGCACCACCGGGGGTACGCAGTATTTT,CASTTGGTQYF
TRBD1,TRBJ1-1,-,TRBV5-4,TGTGCCAGCAGCTTGGGACAGGGGAGGGGTGGAACTGAAGCTTTCTTT,CASSLGQGRGGTEAFF
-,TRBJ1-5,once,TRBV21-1,TGTGCCAGCAGCAAAGGCAGGGGCCTACGAGGGCAGCCCCAGCATTTT,CASSKGRGLRGQPQHF
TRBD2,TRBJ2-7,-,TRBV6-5,TGTGCCAGCAGTTCAACGCGGGGGGCGTACTACGAGCAGTACTTC,CASSSTRGAYYEQYF
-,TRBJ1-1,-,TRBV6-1,TGTGCCAGCATGTGGGAGAGGAACACTGAAGCTTTCTTT,CASMWERNTEAFF
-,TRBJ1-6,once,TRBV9,TGTGCCAGCAGCGTAAGGTCCCTAGAATCACCCCTCCACTTT,CASSVRSLESPLHF
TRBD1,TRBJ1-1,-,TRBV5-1,TGCGCCAGCAGCGTGGGACAGGGAATGAACACTGAAGCTTTCTTT,CASSVGQGMNTEAFF
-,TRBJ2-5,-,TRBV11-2,TGTGCCAGCAGCTTAGGGCCCTATGGAGAGACCCAGTACTTC,CASSLGPYGETQYF
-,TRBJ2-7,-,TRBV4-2,TGTGCCAGCAGCCAAGATAAACGAACAGAAATTGGGGAGGGGGACGAGCAGTACTTC,CASSQDKRTEIGEGDEQYF
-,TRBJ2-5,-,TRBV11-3,TGTGCCAGCAGCTTAACCTCGGAGACCCAGTACTTC,CASSLTSETQYF
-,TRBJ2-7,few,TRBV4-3,TGCGCCAGCAGCCAAGATTGGAGCACCACCTACGAGCAGTACTTC,CASSQDWSTTYEQYF
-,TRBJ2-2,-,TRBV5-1,TGCGCCAGCAGCTTGGCCTTTGGAGACACCGGGGAGCTGTTTTTT,CASSLAFGDTGELFF
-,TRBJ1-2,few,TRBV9,TGTGCCAGCAGCGGGGAATCAGGCAACTATGGCTACACCTTC,CASSGESGNYGYTF
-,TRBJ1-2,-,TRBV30,TGTGCCTGGAGTGTGCAGACTCCAGGAACTGGCTACACCTTC,CAWSVQTPGTGYTF
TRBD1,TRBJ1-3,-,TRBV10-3,TGTGCCATCAGTGCCTCAGGGGGCCCCAGCTCTGGAAACACCATATATTTT,CAISASGGPSSGNTIYF
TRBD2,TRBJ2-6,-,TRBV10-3,TGTGCCATCAGTGAGTGGCTGACTAGCGGGAGGACCTCCATGACTGGGGCCAACGTCCTGACTTTC,CAISEWLTSGRTSMTGANVLTF
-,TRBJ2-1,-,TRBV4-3,TGCGCCAGCAGCCAAGATTGGTCGAATGAGCAGTTCTTC,CASSQDWSNEQFF
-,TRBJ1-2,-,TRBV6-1,TGTGCCAGCAGTGAAGCGGTCAAGACGCACTATGGCTACACCTTC,CASSEAVKTHYGYTF
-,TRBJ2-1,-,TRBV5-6,TGTGCCAGCAGCCCCTTTATCGGGGCCCTGCATCTCTTC,CASSPFIGALHLF
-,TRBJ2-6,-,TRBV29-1,TGCAGCGTTGCACTTACTGGGGCCAACGTCCTGACTTTC,CSVALTGANVLTF
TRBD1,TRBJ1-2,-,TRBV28,TGTGCCAGCAGTACAGGGGGCGCCTACTATGGCTACACCTTC,CASSTGGAYYGYTF
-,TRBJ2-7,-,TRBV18,TGTGCCAGCTCATCTACCCGTAAAGTAGAGCAGTACTTC,CASSSTRKVEQYF
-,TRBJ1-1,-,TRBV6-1,TGTGCCAGCAGGGAGGTTTATACTGAAGCTTTCTTT,CASREVYTEAFF
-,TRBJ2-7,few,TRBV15,TGTGCCACCCGGGACACCCCGGGCGAGCAGTACTTC,CATRDTPGEQYF
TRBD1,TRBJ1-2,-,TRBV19,TGTGCCAGTAGTATTCAGGGGGCTAACTATGGCTACACCTTC,CASSIQGANYGYTF
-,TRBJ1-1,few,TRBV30,TGTGCCTGGGGACTCCAGAACACTGAAGCTTTCTTT,CAWGLQNTEAFF
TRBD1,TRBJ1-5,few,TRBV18,TGTGCCAGCTATTGGGACAGGGTGAATCAGCCCCAGCATTTT,CASYWDRVNQPQHF
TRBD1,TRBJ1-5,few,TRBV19,TGTGCCAGTAGTTCGGGGACAGGGGTTTATGGGGGTCAGCCCCAGCATTTT,CASSSGTGVYGGQPQHF
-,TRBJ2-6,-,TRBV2,TGTGCCGGAGTCCCAGGGATCTCTGGGGCCAACGTCCTGACTTTC,CAGVPGISGANVLTF
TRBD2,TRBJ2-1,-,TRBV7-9,TGTGCCAGCAGCTTCCGACTAGCGGGGGCCTACAATGAGCAGTTCTTC,CASSFRLAGAYNEQFF
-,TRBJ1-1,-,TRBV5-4,TGTGCCAGCAGCTGGGCGCCGAACACTGAAGCTTTCTTT,CASSWAPNTEAFF
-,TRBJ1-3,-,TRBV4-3,TGCGCCAGCAGCCAAGCGGTTTCTGGAAACACCATATATTTT,CASSQAVSGNTIYF
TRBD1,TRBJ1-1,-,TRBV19,TGTGCCAGTAGTATTTTGTTGGGGACAGCGAACACTGAAGCTTTCTTT,CASSILLGTANTEAFF
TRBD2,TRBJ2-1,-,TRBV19,TGTGCCAGTAGTATCTCGACTAGCGGGGGGTACGGAGAGCAGTTCTTC,CASSISTSGGYGEQFF
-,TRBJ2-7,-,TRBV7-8,TGTGCCAGCAGCCCGAGGTCCTACGAGCAGTACTTC,CASSPRSYEQYF
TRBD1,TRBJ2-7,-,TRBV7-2,TGTGCCAGCAGCCGTTTTCCGGGACAGGGGTACGAGCAGTACTTC,CASSRFPGQGYEQYF
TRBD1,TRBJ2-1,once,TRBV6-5,TGTGCCAGCAGGGGGACAGTCTACAATGAGCAGTTCTTC,CASRGTVYNEQFF